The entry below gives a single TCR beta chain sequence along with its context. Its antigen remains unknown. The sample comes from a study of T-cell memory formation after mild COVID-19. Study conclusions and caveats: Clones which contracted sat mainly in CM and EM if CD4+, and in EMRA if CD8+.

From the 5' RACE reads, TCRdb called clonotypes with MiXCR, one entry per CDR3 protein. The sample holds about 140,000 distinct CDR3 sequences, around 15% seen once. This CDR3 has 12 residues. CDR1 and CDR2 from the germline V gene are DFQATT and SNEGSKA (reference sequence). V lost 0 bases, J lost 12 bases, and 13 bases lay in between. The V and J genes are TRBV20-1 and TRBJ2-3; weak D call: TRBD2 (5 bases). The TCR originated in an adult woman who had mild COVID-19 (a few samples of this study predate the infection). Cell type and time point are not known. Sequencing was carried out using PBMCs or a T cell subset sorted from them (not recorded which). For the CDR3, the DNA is TGCAGTGCTAGAGACGGACTCCTGACCCAGTATTTT. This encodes CSARDGLLTQYF.